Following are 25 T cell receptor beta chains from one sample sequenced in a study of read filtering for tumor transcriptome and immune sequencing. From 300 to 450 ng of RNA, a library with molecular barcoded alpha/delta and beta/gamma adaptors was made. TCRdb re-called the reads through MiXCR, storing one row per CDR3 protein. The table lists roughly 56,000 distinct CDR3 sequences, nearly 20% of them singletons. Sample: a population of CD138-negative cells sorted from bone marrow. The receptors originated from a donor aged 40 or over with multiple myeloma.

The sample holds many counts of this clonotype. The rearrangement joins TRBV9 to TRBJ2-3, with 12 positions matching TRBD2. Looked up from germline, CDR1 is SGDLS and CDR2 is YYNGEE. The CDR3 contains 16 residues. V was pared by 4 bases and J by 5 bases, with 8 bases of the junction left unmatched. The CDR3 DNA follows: TGTGCCAGCAGCTCAGAAGGGGGACTAGCGGGAGATACGCAGTATTTT. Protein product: CASSSEGGLAGDTQYF.

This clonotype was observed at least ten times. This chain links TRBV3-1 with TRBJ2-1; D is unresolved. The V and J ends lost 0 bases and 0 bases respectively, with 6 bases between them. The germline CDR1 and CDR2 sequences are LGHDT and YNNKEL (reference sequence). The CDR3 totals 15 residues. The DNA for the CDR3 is TGTGCCAGCAGCCAAGACAGGTACTCCTACAATGAGCAGTTCTTC. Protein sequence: CASSQDRYSYNEQFF.

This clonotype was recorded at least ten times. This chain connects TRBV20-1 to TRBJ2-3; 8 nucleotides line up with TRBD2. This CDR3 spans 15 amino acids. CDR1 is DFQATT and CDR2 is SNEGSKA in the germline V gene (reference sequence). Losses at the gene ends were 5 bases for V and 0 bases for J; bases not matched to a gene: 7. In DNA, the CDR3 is TGCAGTGCTCGGGGGGGGGTACGAAGCACAGATACGCAGTATTTT. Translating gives CSARGGVRSTDTQYF.

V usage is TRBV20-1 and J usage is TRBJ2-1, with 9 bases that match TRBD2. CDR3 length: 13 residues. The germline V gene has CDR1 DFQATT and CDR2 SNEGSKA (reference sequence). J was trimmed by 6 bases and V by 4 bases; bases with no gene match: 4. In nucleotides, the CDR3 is TGCAGTGCTACCGCTAGCGGGGCCAATGAGCAGTTCTTC. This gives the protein CSATASGANEQFF.

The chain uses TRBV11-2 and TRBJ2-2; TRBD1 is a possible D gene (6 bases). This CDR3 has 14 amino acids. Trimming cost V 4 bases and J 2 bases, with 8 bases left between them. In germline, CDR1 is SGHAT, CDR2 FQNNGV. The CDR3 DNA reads TGTGCCAGCAGCTGGGACACAAACACCGGGGAGCTGTTTTTT. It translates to CASSWDTNTGELFF. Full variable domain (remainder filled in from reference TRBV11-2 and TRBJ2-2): EAGVAQSPRYKIIEKRQSVAFWCNPISGHATLYWYQQILGQGPKLLIQFQNNGVVDDSQLPKDRFSAERLKGVDSTLKIQPAKLEDSAVYLCASSWDTNTGELFFGEGSRLTVL.

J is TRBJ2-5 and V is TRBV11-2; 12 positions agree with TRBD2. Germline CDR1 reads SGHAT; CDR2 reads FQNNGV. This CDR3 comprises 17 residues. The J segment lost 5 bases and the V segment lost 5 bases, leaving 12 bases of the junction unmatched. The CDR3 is CASSLRTSGMEGETQYF. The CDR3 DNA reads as TGTGCCAGCAGCCTCCGGACTAGCGGGATGGAGGGGGAGACCCAGTACTTC. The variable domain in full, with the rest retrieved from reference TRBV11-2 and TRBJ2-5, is EAGVAQSPRYKIIEKRQSVAFWCNPISGHATLYWYQQILGQGPKLLIQFQNNGVVDDSQLPKDRFSAERLKGVDSTLKIQPAKLEDSAVYLCASSLRTSGMEGETQYFGPGTRLLVL.

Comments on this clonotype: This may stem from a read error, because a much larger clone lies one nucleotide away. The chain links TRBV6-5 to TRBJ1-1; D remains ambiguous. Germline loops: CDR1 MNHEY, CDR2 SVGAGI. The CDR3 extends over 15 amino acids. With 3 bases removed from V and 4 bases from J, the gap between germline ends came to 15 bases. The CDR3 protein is CASSYLKSGSTEAFF. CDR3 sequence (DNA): TGTGCCAGCAGTTATCTGAAGTCGGGAAGCACTGAAGCTTTCTTT.

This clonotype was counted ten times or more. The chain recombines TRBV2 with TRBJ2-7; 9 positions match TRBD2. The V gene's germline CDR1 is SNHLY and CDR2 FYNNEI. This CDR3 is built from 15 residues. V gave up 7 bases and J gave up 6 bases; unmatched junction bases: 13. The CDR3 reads CASTPNGGLAAEQYF. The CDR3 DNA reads TGTGCCAGCACCCCCAACGGGGGACTAGCCGCCGAGCAGTACTTC.

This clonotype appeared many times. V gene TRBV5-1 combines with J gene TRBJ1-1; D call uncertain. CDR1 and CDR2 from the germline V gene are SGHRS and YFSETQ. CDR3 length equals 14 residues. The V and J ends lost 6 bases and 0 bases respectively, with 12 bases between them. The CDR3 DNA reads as TGCGCCAGCACGCCGACCGAAGTGAACACTGAAGCTTTCTTT. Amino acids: CASTPTEVNTEAFF.

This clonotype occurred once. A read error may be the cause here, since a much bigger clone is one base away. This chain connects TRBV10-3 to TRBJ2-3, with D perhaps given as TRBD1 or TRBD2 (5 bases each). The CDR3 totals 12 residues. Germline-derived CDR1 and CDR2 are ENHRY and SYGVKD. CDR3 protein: CALRDPADTQYF. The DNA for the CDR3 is TGTGCCCTCAGGGACCCTGCGGATACGCAGTATTTT.

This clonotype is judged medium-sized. The CDR3 spells CASRTRPPGGGPTSYNEQFF. The CDR3 nucleotides are TGCGCCAGCAGGACCCGACCCCCGGGCGGGGGCCCAACCTCCTACAATGAGCAGTTCTTC. This chain joins TRBV23-1 and TRBJ2-1; TRBD2 might be the D (7 bases). TRBV23-1 is an open reading frame, and its role is uncertain. V was cut by 6 bases and J by 0 bases, with 27 bases left in between. The CDR3 is 20 residues long.

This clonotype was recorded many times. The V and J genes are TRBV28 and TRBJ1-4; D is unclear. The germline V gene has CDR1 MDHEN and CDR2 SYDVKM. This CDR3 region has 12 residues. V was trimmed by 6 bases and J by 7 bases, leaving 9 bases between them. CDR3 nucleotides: TGTGCCAGCAGCTGGCCTCGTGAAAAACTGTTTTTT. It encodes CASSWPREKLFF.

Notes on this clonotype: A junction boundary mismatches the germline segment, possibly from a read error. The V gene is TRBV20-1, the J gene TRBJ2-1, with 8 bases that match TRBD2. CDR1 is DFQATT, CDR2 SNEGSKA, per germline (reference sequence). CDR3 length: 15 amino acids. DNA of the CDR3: TGCAGTGCTAGAGATATAGCGGGGTCCAACAATGATCAGTTCTTC. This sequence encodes CSARDIAGSNNDQFF.

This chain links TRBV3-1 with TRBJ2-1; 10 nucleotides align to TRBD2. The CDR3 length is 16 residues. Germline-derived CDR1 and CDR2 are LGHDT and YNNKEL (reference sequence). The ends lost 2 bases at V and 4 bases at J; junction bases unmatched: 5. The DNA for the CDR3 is TGTGCCAGCAGCCAACGGAGCGGGGGGGGTTACAATGAGCAGTTCTTC. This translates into CASSQRSGGGYNEQFF.

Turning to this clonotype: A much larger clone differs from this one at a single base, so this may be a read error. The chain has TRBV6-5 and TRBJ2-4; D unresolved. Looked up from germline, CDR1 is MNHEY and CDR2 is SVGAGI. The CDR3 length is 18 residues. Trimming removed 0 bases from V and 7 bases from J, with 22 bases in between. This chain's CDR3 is CASSYSRATPASPNIQYF. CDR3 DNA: TGTGCCAGCAGTTACTCCCGGGCCACCCCAGCGTCACCCAACATTCAGTACTTC.

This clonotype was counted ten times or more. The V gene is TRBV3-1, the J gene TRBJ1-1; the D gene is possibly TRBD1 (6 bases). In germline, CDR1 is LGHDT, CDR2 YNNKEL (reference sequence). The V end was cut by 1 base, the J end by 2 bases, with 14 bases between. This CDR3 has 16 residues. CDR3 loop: CASSQVRPQGNTEAFF. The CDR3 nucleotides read TGTGCCAGCAGCCAAGTGCGGCCACAGGGAAACACTGAAGCTTTCTTT.

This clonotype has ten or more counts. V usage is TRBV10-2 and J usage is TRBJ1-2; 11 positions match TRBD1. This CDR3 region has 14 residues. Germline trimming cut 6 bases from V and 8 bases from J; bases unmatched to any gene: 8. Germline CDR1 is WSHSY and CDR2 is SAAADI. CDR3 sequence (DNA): TGCGCCAGCAGAGAAGGACAGGGGGCGGGAGGCTACACCTTC. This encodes CASREGQGAGGYTF.

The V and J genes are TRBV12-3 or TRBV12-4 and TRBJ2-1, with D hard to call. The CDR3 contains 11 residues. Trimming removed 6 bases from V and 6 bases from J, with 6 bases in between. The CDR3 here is CASSKTNEQFF. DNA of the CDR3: TGTGCCAGCAGCAAGACCAATGAGCAGTTCTTC.

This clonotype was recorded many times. The CDR3: CSARDDPLAFF. CDR3 bases: TGCAGTGCTAGAGATGACCCCTTAGCTTTCTTT. The chain combines TRBV20-1 with TRBJ1-1; unclear D gene. The germline gives CDR1 DFQATT, CDR2 SNEGSKA (reference sequence). This CDR3 is built from 11 residues. V was shortened by 0 bases and J by 10 bases, with 9 bases between the two germline ends.

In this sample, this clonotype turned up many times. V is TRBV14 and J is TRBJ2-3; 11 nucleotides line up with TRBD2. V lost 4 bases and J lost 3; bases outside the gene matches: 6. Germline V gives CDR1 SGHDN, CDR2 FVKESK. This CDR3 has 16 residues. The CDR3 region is CASSPTSGGRTDTQYF. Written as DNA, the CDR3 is TGTGCCAGCAGCCCAACTAGCGGGGGACGGACAGATACGCAGTATTTT.

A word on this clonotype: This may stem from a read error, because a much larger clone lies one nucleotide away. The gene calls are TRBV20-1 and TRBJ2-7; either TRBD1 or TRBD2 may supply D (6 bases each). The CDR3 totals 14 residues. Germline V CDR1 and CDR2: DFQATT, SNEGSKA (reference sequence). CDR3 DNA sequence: TGCAGTGCGAGTAGGGGGGCCAAGGACTACGAGCAGTGCTTC. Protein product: CSASRGAKDYEQCF.

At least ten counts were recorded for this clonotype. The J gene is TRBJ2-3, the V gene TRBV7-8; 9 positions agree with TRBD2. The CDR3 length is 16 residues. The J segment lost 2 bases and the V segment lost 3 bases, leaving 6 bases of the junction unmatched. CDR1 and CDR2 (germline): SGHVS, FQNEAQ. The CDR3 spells CASSLGPSGNTDTQYF. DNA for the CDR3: TGTGCCAGCAGCTTGGGTCCTAGCGGGAACACAGATACGCAGTATTTT.

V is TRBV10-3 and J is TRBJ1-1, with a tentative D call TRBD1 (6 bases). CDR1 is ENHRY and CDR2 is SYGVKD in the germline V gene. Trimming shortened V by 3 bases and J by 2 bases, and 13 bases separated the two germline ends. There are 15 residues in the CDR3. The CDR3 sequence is CAISDPGQPNTEAFF. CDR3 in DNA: TGTGCCATCAGTGACCCCGGACAGCCAAACACTGAAGCTTTCTTT.

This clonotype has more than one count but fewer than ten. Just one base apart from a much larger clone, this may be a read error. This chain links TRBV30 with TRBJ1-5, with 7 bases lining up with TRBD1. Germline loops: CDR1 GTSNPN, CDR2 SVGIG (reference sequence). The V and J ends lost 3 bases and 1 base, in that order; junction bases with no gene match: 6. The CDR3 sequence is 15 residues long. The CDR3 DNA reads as TGTGCCTGGAGGGAAACGGACAGGAGCAATCAGCCCCAGCATTTT. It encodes CAWRETDRSNQPQHF.

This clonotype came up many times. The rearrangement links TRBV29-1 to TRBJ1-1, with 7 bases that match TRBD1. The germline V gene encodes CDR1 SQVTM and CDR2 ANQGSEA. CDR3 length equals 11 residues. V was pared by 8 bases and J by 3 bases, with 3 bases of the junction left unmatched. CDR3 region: CSLGQDTEAFF. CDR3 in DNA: TGCAGCTTAGGACAGGACACTGAAGCTTTCTTT.